The T cell receptor (beta chain) under discussion was sequenced for a study of blood T cell repertoires in COVID-19. Study information: Spain, Italy and the United States supplied samples that represented acute and convalescent COVID-19.

Original processing notes: Amplifying reference gene primers gave estimates of nucleated cell counts. Data came from immunoSEQ multiplex PCR; TCRdb stores just in-frame clones and leaves some out. Clone size and the V and J calls come from that table; the DNA yielded D and trimming. The table includes tens of thousands of clones, less than 85% detected once. J was trimmed by 7 bases and V by 3 bases; bases with no gene match: 6. Germline V gene data show CDR1 as MNHEY and CDR2 as SVGAGI. The CDR3 has 15 residues. The TCR was taken from a human donor in a cohort sampled during active COVID-19. The source material was peripheral blood. The chain uses TRBV6-5 and TRBJ1-6; 7 nucleotides align to TRBD1. In nucleotides, the CDR3 is TGTGCCAGCAGTTATCTGGCAGGGGGGAATTCACCCCTCCACTTT. Residues: CASSYLAGGNSPLHF.